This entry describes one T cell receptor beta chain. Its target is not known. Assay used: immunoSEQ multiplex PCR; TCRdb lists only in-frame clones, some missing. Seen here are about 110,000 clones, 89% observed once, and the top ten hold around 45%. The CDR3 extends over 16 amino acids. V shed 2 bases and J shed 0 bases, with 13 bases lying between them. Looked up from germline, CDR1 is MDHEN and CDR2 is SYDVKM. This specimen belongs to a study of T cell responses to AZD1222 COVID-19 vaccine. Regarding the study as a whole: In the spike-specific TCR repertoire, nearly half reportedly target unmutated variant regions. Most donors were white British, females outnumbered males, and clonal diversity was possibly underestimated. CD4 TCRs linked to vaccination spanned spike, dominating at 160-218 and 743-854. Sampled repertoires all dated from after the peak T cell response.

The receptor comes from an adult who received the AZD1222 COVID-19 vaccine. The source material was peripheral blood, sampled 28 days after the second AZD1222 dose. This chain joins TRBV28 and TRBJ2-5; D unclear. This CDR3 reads CASSLPPTEYQETQYF. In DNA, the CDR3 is TGTGCCAGCAGTTTACCGCCGACGGAGTACCAAGAGACCCAGTACTTC.